A selection of T cell receptor beta chains follows, all from one sample in a study of early T cells in non-severe SARS-CoV-2 infection. TCRdb analysed the 5' RACE reads with MiXCR anew, one entry per CDR3 protein. The sample has about 23,000 distinct CDR3 sequences, 4.5% to 6% seen once. The sample was whole blood. All receptors derive from an adult who was a healthcare worker with PCR-confirmed SARS-CoV-2 infection or an uninfected control (not recorded which). The CDR3 runs from the conserved cysteine through the conserved F or W. Each record gives: clone size, D gene, J gene, V gene, CDR3 DNA, CDR3 protein. D genes are given only for firm matches. Not every row has a clone size; where given, it reads once, few, many or a size class.

NA | TRBD2 | TRBJ2-4 | TRBV7-2 | TGTGCCAGCAGCCCGGCCGGGACTAGCTCGTACATTCAGTACTTC | CASSPAGTSSYIQYF
NA | NA | TRBJ2-7 | TRBV24-1 | TGTGCCACCAGTTCAACCTACGAGCAGTACTTC | CATSSTYEQYF
many | TRBD2 | TRBJ2-3 | TRBV10-1 | TGCGCCAGCAGCCCCGGGGTAGCGGGGGGTAGAGATACGCAGTATTTT | CASSPGVAGGRDTQYF
many | NA | TRBJ2-5 | TRBV5-1 | TGCGCCAGCAGCTTGTCGGGAAACCAAGAGACCCAGTACTTC | CASSLSGNQETQYF
NA | NA | TRBJ1-4 | TRBV4-3 | NA | CASSPSPRGANENCFF
few | TRBD1 | TRBJ2-7 | TRBV30 | TGTGCCTGGAGTCTCACCGGGACAGGGACAGGCGAGCAGTACTTC | CAWSLTGTGTGEQYF
NA | NA | TRBJ2-7 | TRBV3-1 | TGTGCCAGCAGCCAAGATCAGGTCTCATCCGAGCAGTACTTC | CASSQDQVSSEQYF
many | TRBD1 | TRBJ2-1 | TRBV5-5 | TGTGCCAGCAGCGCGAGACAGGGCGGCAGCCCTCTTGAGCAGTTCTTC | CASSARQGGSPLEQFF
few | NA | TRBJ1-1 | TRBV5-1 | TGCGCCAGCAGCGCGGGAGGTTTGGCTGAAGCTTTCTTT | CASSAGGLAEAFF
NA | NA | TRBJ2-2 | TRBV28 | TGTGCCAGCAGTTTAACGGGGGGCCAAAACACCGGGGAGCTGTTTTTT | CASSLTGGQNTGELFF
NA | NA | TRBJ2-1 | TRBV10-1 | TGCGCCAGCAGTGAGACCCAGGGGTATGAGCAGTTCTTC | CASSETQGYEQFF
many | NA | TRBJ2-1 | TRBV7-2 | TGTGCCAGCAGCTTAGGGGGCAGTGTCAATGAGCAGTTCTTC | CASSLGGSVNEQFF
many | TRBD2 | TRBJ2-7 | TRBV29-1 | TGCAGCGTTTCAGGAAGCGGGAGCTCCTACGAGCAGTACTTC | CSVSGSGSSYEQYF
many | NA | TRBJ1-2 | TRBV3-1 | TGTGCCAGCAGCCAAGAAGCTCGAAACTATGGCTACACCTTC | CASSQEARNYGYTF
NA | NA | TRBJ1-4 | TRBV7-7 | TGTGCTAGCATCAAGACCTTGAGACAAGGTTTAGAGGAAAAACTGTTTTTT | CASIKTLRQGLEEKLFF
few | TRBD1 | TRBJ2-3 | TRBV7-6 | TGTGCCAGCAGCTCGGGGACAGAACTTTACACAGATACGCAGTATTTT | CASSSGTELYTDTQYF
many | NA | TRBJ1-5 | TRBV12-3/TRBV12-4 | TGTGCCAGCAGTACCGGGACCCAGGGGAGGCCCCAGCATTTT | CASSTGTQGRPQHF